Reported below is one TCR beta chain. Its antigen remains unidentified. Per-base quality was not reported, and no clone a single base away is much larger than it. The source of the sample is a study of blood T cell repertoires in COVID-19 (TCRdb year 2020). Regarding the complete study: Samples covering the acute and convalescent phases of COVID-19 were provided by collaborators in the United States, Italy and Spain. The samples were drawn from the first 160 participants of the ongoing ImmuneRACE study and from some 1,300 subjects provided by 6 global collaborators. The repertoires were made available in a free public database intended to serve as a resource for research on the immune response to SARS-CoV-2. Where available, HLA class I and class II types were taken from metadata supplied by the sample provider and were not determined by assay-based typing. Nearly every sample came with metadata listing a de-identified subject ID, COVID-19 status, age in years and sex. The material from the prospective study consisted of cDNA or gDNA derived from T cells, B-cell-depleted T cells, or PBMCs. Subjects who had been exposed to COVID-19, were actively infected with it, or had recovered from it provided the deeply sampled blood TCRbeta repertoires that made up the dataset.

Here is what the overall study found, with its caveats: The amount of clinical and demographic metadata varied by source and participant and was provided uncurated.

Whole blood was collected in K2EDTA tubes by collaborating institutions according to the institutions' own protocols. For TCRbeta analysis, collaborators shipped samples in one of three forms: frozen whole blood, isolated PBMCs, or DNA extracted from either of those sample types. TCRbeta CDR3 regions were amplified from genomic DNA by means of the immunoSEQ Assay, a bias-controlled multiplex PCR. The source study handled its data this way. The number of nucleated cells in each sample was estimated from the amplification of reference gene primers within the assay. To quantify the absolute abundance of each unique TCRbeta CDR3 rearrangement, sequence reads were collapsed and filtered. Productive Simpson clonality was computed per sample as the square root of Simpson's diversity index over productive rearrangements. Imported from immuneACCESS, the table was reduced by TCRdb to in-frame sequences with V and J called. These copies leave out some clones; in studies compared against another copy, an unresolved V gene accounts for under half, and the cause of the remainder is not known. The DNA gave D and trimming, while V, J and clone size come from that table. This sample lists 90,000 to 130,000 clones; approximately 70% were detected once. The top ten constitute 7.6% of the sample.

The germline V and J ends show losses of 4 bases and 3 bases respectively, and no gene match explains 6 bases of the junction. The CDR3 covers 15 residues, taking in both the cysteine and the phenylalanine. The retained sequence is limited to the CDR3, 45 bases, with the frame set at the first base. CDR1 LGHNT and CDR2 FRNRAP were looked up in the germline V gene. This receptor was identified in a woman between 55 and 75 years old with acute or convalescent COVID-19. Input material: peripheral blood. Here the chain combines TRBV12-5 and TRBJ2-1, and 7 junction bases match TRBD2. CDR3 loop: CASGSGGVLYNEQFF. The bases are TGTGCTAGTGGTTCTGGGGGGGTTCTCTACAATGAGCAGTTCTTC. Supplemented by the reference TRBV12-5 and TRBJ2-1 proteins around the CDR3, the complete variable domain is DARVTQTPRHKVTEMGQEVTMRCQPILGHNTVFWYRQTMMQGLELLAYFRNRAPLDDSGMPKDRFSAEMPDATLATLKIQPSEPRDSAVYFCASGSGGVLYNEQFFGPGTRLTVL.